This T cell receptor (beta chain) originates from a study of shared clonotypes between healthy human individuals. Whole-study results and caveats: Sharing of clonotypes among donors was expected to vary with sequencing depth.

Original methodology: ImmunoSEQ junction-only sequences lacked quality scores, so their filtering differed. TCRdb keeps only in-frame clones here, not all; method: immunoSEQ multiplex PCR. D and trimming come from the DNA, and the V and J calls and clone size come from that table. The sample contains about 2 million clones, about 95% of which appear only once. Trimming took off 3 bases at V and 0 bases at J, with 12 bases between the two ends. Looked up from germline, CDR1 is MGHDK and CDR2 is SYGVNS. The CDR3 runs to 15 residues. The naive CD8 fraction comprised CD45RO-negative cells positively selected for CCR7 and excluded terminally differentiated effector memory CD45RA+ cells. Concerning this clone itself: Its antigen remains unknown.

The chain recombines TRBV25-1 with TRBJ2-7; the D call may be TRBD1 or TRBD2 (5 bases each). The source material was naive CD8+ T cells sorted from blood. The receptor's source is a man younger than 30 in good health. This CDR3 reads CASSDPGTGSYEQYF. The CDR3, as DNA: TGTGCCAGCAGTGACCCCGGGACGGGCTCCTACGAGCAGTACTTC.